This is a list of T cell receptor beta chains from one sample in a study of shared clonotypes between healthy human individuals. Profiled with immunoSEQ multiplex PCR; TCRdb holds only in-frame clones, not every one. The table includes a few hundred thousand clones, under 80% detected once. Sequencing was done on a sample of memory CD4+ T cells sorted from blood. These receptors originate from a man aged 25-40 years in good health. Both conserved end residues are part of each CDR3. The D gene is left open where the match is weak. Not every row has a clone size; where given, it reads once, few, many or a size class.

j_call: TRBJ2-3
v_call: TRBV9
d_call: TRBD2
clone_size: NA
cdr3_nt: TGTGCCAGCAGCCCTCGGGGGGGGGATACGGCAGATACGCAGTATTTT
cdr3_aa: CASSPRGGDTADTQYF

j_call: TRBJ2-2
v_call: TRBV5-1
d_call: NA
clone_size: NA
cdr3_nt: TGCGCCAGCAGCGGGGCGACAGGCAGCACCGGGGAGCTGTTTTTT
cdr3_aa: CASSGATGSTGELFF

j_call: TRBJ2-7
v_call: TRBV5-4
d_call: TRBD1
clone_size: NA
cdr3_nt: TGTGCCAGCAGTTTACAGGGGGCCGTTTCGGAACAGTACTTC
cdr3_aa: CASSLQGAVSEQYF

j_call: TRBJ2-7
v_call: TRBV27
d_call: NA
clone_size: few
cdr3_nt: TGTGCCAGCAGTTTTAACCCAACCCGCGGGGACGAGCAGTACTTC
cdr3_aa: CASSFNPTRGDEQYF

j_call: TRBJ1-2
v_call: TRBV2
d_call: NA
clone_size: NA
cdr3_nt: TGTGCCAGCTTCCCCGGGGTGCTCTATGGCTACACCTTC
cdr3_aa: CASFPGVLYGYTF

j_call: TRBJ2-7
v_call: TRBV6-5
d_call: NA
clone_size: few
cdr3_nt: TGTGCCAGCAGTTACGGGACGGATTACGAGCAGTACTTC
cdr3_aa: CASSYGTDYEQYF

j_call: TRBJ2-7
v_call: TRBV5-6
d_call: NA
clone_size: NA
cdr3_nt: TGTGCCAGCAGCTTTGTACGGGGAACCTACGAGCAGTACTTC
cdr3_aa: CASSFVRGTYEQYF

j_call: TRBJ2-1
v_call: TRBV5-1
d_call: TRBD2
clone_size: NA
cdr3_nt: TGCGCCAGCAGCCCCCCCTCTAGCGGGGAATACAATGAGCAGTTCTTC
cdr3_aa: CASSPPSSGEYNEQFF

j_call: TRBJ2-5
v_call: TRBV5-1
d_call: NA
clone_size: NA
cdr3_nt: TGCGCCAGCAGCTTGTGGGGGGGCGGAGAGGAGACCCAGTACTTC
cdr3_aa: CASSLWGGGEETQYF

j_call: TRBJ2-7
v_call: TRBV27
d_call: TRBD2
clone_size: few
cdr3_nt: TGTGCCAGCAGTACTGATGTGAGGAGGGGAGGGTCCTACGAGCAGTACTTC
cdr3_aa: CASSTDVRRGGSYEQYF

j_call: TRBJ2-7
v_call: TRBV7-7
d_call: TRBD1
clone_size: few
cdr3_nt: TGTGCCAGCAGTCCGGACAGGAACCGCGAGCAGTACTTC
cdr3_aa: CASSPDRNREQYF

j_call: TRBJ1-1
v_call: TRBV7-3
d_call: TRBD1
clone_size: NA
cdr3_nt: TGTGCCAGCAGCTTAGGGACAGCGAACACTGAAGCTTTCTTT
cdr3_aa: CASSLGTANTEAFF

j_call: TRBJ2-5
v_call: TRBV7-9
d_call: TRBD1
clone_size: NA
cdr3_nt: TGTGCCAGCAGCCCCGGTACAGGGGGAAGACAAGAGACCCAGTACTTC
cdr3_aa: CASSPGTGGRQETQYF

j_call: TRBJ2-2
v_call: TRBV6-5
d_call: TRBD1
clone_size: NA
cdr3_nt: TGTGCCAGCCACTGGGGACAGGGCAACACCGGGGAGCTGTTTTTT
cdr3_aa: CASHWGQGNTGELFF

j_call: TRBJ2-3
v_call: TRBV10-1
d_call: TRBD2
clone_size: few
cdr3_nt: TGCGCCAGCAGTACAGGACTAGCGGGGACAGATACGCAGTATTTT
cdr3_aa: CASSTGLAGTDTQYF

j_call: TRBJ1-4
v_call: TRBV18
d_call: NA
clone_size: few
cdr3_nt: TGTGCCAGCTCTCAAATGGGGGGTGAAAAACTGTTTTTT
cdr3_aa: CASSQMGGEKLFF

j_call: TRBJ1-5
v_call: TRBV5-8
d_call: NA
clone_size: NA
cdr3_nt: TGTGCCAGCAGCTTGTTTCTTCGGGCAAGCAATCAGCCCCAGCATTTT
cdr3_aa: CASSLFLRASNQPQHF

j_call: TRBJ2-1
v_call: TRBV2
d_call: NA
clone_size: NA
cdr3_nt: TGTGCCAGCGCCGTAGGCGAAGTCAATGAGCAGTTCTTC
cdr3_aa: CASAVGEVNEQFF

j_call: TRBJ2-1
v_call: TRBV23-1
d_call: TRBD1
clone_size: many
cdr3_nt: TGCGCCAGCAGTCATCCGACAGGGGAGAGCTCCTACAATGAGCAGTTCTTC
cdr3_aa: CASSHPTGESSYNEQFF

j_call: TRBJ2-3
v_call: TRBV9
d_call: NA
clone_size: NA
cdr3_nt: TGTGCCAGCAGCCTGGAAAGCCTAAGCACAGATACGCAGTATTTT
cdr3_aa: CASSLESLSTDTQYF

j_call: TRBJ2-3
v_call: TRBV5-1
d_call: NA
clone_size: NA
cdr3_nt: TGCGCCAGCAGCCCGGCGACTGGCACAGATACGCAGTATTTT
cdr3_aa: CASSPATGTDTQYF

j_call: TRBJ2-3
v_call: TRBV29-1
d_call: TRBD2
clone_size: few
cdr3_nt: TGCAGCGTAGTCGGGACTACACTAAGCACAGATACGCAGTATTTT
cdr3_aa: CSVVGTTLSTDTQYF

j_call: TRBJ2-1
v_call: TRBV28
d_call: NA
clone_size: NA
cdr3_nt: TGTGCCAGTAATACCCGCGGCCCTAGTGGGTACAATGAGCAGTTCTTC
cdr3_aa: CASNTRGPSGYNEQFF

j_call: TRBJ2-7
v_call: TRBV11-2
d_call: TRBD1
clone_size: NA
cdr3_nt: TGTGCCAGCAGCGCTGGGGACAGGGGGCGCTTCCTCGAGCAGTACTTC
cdr3_aa: CASSAGDRGRFLEQYF

j_call: TRBJ2-7
v_call: TRBV2
d_call: NA
clone_size: many
cdr3_nt: TGTGCCAGCAGTGAATACGGAGGGCACCGAACGGAGCAGTACTTC
cdr3_aa: CASSEYGGHRTEQYF

j_call: TRBJ2-7
v_call: TRBV10-3
d_call: NA
clone_size: NA
cdr3_nt: TGTGCCATCAGTGACAGTAGAGAGCGGGAGCAGTACTTC
cdr3_aa: CAISDSREREQYF

j_call: TRBJ2-3
v_call: TRBV10-2
d_call: NA
clone_size: once
cdr3_nt: TGCGCCAGCAGTGGACTTGGCTTCGGTACGCAGTATTTT
cdr3_aa: CASSGLGFGTQYF

j_call: TRBJ2-3
v_call: TRBV5-4
d_call: TRBD1
clone_size: few
cdr3_nt: TGTGCCAGCAGCCAGGGCGGGACAGGGAGCACAGATACGCAGTATTTT
cdr3_aa: CASSQGGTGSTDTQYF